This T cell receptor beta chain was sequenced during a study of CD8+ T cells in alopecia areata. Extracted RNA was reverse transcribed into cDNA, the sequencing template. Sequencing was performed with immunoSEQ multiplex PCR; in TCRdb, only in-frame clones are kept and a portion is missing. Here the sample spans 150,000 to 200,000 clones, about 60% being singletons. Trimming removed 5 bases from V and 2 bases from J, with 18 bases in between. The CDR3 has 15 amino acids. The germline CDR1 and CDR2 sequences are SQVTM and ANQGSEA. This material consisted of CD4+ T cells sorted from blood, taken at week 0. This chain joins TRBV29-1 and TRBJ2-5, with D uncertain. The receptor was isolated from a human donor with alopecia areata. The CDR3 loop is CSVNGVTEAQETQYF. The CDR3 nucleotides read TGCAGCGTTAATGGTGTAACAGAAGCTCAAGAGACCCAGTACTTC.